This T cell receptor (beta chain) comes out of a study of radiotherapy plus CTLA-4 blockade in lung cancer. The wider study: An objective response was seen in roughly 20% of patients, and disease control in just over 30%.

The assay was immunoSEQ multiplex PCR, and TCRdb's table has in-frame clones only and misses some. Of around 100,000 clones detected, roughly 74% appear once; the ten largest clones hold around 2.8%. Germline trimming cut 6 bases from V and 0 bases from J; bases unmatched to any gene: 5. The CDR3 is 14 amino acids. The germline CDR1 and CDR2 sequences are SQVTM and ANQGSEA. Whole-study results and caveats: Radiotherapy plus ipilimumab was followed by expansion in blood of tumor-derived TCR clones. The best predictor of response was reported to be early blood T cell clone dynamics, with interferon-beta.

A word on this clone: Its specificity is unknown.

The V and J genes are TRBV29-1 and TRBJ2-1, with 7 bases fitting TRBD2. The sequences come from peripheral blood, collected from a patient treated with radiotherapy plus ipilimumab. The TCR was taken from a human donor with non-small cell lung cancer who had a partial response to radiotherapy plus ipilimumab. Some clones in this sample may be carry-over from other donors' samples. DNA of the CDR3: TGCAGCGTCCTAGCGGAGAGCTCCTACAATGAGCAGTTCTTC. The encoded protein is CSVLAESSYNEQFF.